This entry is about one T cell receptor beta chain. Its matching antigen is unknown. CDR3 length equals 15 residues. Germline V gives CDR1 MDHEN, CDR2 SYDVKM. Trimming at V came to 5 bases and at J to 2 bases, leaving 8 bases not matched to a gene. PCR employed 60 Vbeta and 13 Jbeta primers. The protocol was immunoSEQ multiplex PCR, while the TCRdb copy is restricted to in-frame clones and leaves out a portion. The sample lists some 150,000 clones, 60% to 70% seen once, with roughly 6.4% in the top ten. This specimen belongs to a study of cytomegalovirus exposure and HLA in healthy donors. The study's findings and limits: Researchers left out some V segments, among them TRBV6-2 and TRBV6-3, as indistinguishable. Serostatus for CMV was the only available immune exposure information. The authors later found HLA-associated TCR beta chains more clonally expanded than equally common others.

This sequence originates from an older woman in good health and CMV-seropositive. The chain recombines TRBV28 with TRBJ2-7; TRBD1 matches 8 bases. Sequencing was carried out using PBMCs. CDR3 sequence (DNA): TGTGCCAGCAGTAACTCGGCAGGGGGCCCCTACGAGCAGTACTTC. Translation gives CASSNSAGGPYEQYF.